The next 13 T cell receptor beta chains were all read from a single sample in a study of response to subunit inactivated influenza vaccine. TCRdb recomputed calls from the RT-PCR reads with MiXCR, one row per CDR3 protein. The repertoire holds fewer than 700,000 distinct CDR3 sequences, approximately 13% seen once, with roughly 13% in the top ten. This specimen consisted of PBMCs from blood, obtained 35 to 45 days after vaccination. The receptors originated from a middle-aged man who received an inactivated influenza vaccine.

This clonotype was counted at least ten times. This chain uses TRBV12-3 or TRBV12-4 with TRBJ2-1; no clear D gene. Trimming removed 2 bases from V and 11 bases from J, with 10 bases in between. There are 12 residues in the CDR3. The CDR3 nucleotides are TGTGCCAGCAGTTTATCTACAGAGAAGCAGTTCTTC. Its translation: CASSLSTEKQFF.

This clonotype appeared many times. The V gene is TRBV29-1, the J gene TRBJ2-1, with 7 bases fitting TRBD2. CDR3 length: 15 residues. Germline assignment: CDR1 SQVTM and CDR2 ANQGSEA. V lost 4 bases and J lost 9; bases outside the gene matches: 15. As DNA, the CDR3 is TGCAGCGTTGTTCGGAGCGGGACCCCCGGAGGTGAGCAGTTCTTC. This encodes CSVVRSGTPGGEQFF.

The CDR3 nucleotides are TGTGCCAGCAACCTTTGGACAGGGACAAATGAGCAGTTCTTC. Protein: CASNLWTGTNEQFF. The chain employs TRBV3-1 and TRBJ2-1; the match to TRBD1 covers 8 bases. The germline CDR1 and CDR2 sequences are LGHDT and YNNKEL (reference sequence). The CDR3 length is 14 residues. The V gene end was trimmed by 7 bases and the J gene end by 7 bases; junction bases not matched to a gene: 9.

This sequence joins TRBV9 and TRBJ2-7; D remains unclear. The CDR3 has 15 residues. The V gene lost 0 bases and the J gene lost 3 bases, with 13 bases spanning the gap. CDR1 is SGDLS, CDR2 YYNGEE, per germline. In nucleotides, the CDR3 is TGTGCCAGCAGCGTAGAAGCGTCCCTCGGCTACGAGCAGTACTTC. Translation: CASSVEASLGYEQYF.

This clonotype was detected only a few times. This chain joins TRBV12-3 or TRBV12-4 and TRBJ2-5; tentatively, D is TRBD1 (5 bases). V gave up 6 bases and J gave up 5 bases, with 13 bases separating them. The CDR3 length is 13 residues. As DNA, the CDR3 is TGTGCCAGCAGGAAGACAGTGACTGAGACCCAGTACTTC. Its translation is CASRKTVTETQYF.

This clonotype has only a few counts. The V and J genes are TRBV3-1 and TRBJ2-3; D possibly corresponds to TRBD2 (6 bases). The germline gives CDR1 LGHDT, CDR2 YNNKEL (reference sequence). V lost 8 bases and J lost 2, with 11 bases in between. The CDR3 runs 13 residues. The CDR3 loop reads CASQSGYTDTQYF. CDR3 DNA sequence: TGTGCCAGCCAAAGCGGGTACACAGATACGCAGTATTTT.

The rearrangement uses TRBV20-1 and TRBJ2-4, with 7 bases matching TRBD2. The V and J ends lost 0 bases and 0 bases, in that order; junction bases with no gene match: 8. The CDR3 contains 17 residues. Germline values: CDR1 DFQATT, CDR2 SNEGSKA (reference sequence). The CDR3 spells CSARDGGIAGAKNIQYF. CDR3 coding DNA: TGCAGTGCTAGAGATGGGGGGATAGCGGGAGCCAAAAACATTCAGTACTTC.

This chain connects TRBV6-1 to TRBJ1-1; D gene unclear. The CDR3 is 14 residues long. Trimming removed 6 bases at V and 1 base at J, with 12 bases between. Germline assignment: CDR1 MNHNS and CDR2 SASEGT. CDR3 region: CASSLQVKNTEAFF. CDR3 DNA sequence: TGTGCCAGCAGCCTACAAGTAAAGAACACTGAAGCTTTCTTT.

The gene calls are TRBV7-8 and TRBJ2-7; 8 bases match TRBD2. Germline CDR1 is SGHVS and CDR2 is FQNEAQ. The CDR3 sequence is 14 residues long. V lost 5 bases, J lost 7 bases, and 10 bases stayed unmatched. The CDR3 coding sequence is TGTGCCAGCAGCAAAAGCGGGAGAACTGGGGAGCAGTACTTC. Protein sequence: CASSKSGRTGEQYF.

This clonotype turned up a few times. The junction departs from germline at one end; a sequencing error may be responsible. The rearrangement links TRBV10-3 to TRBJ2-6, with D perhaps matching TRBD1 (6 bases). Germline V gene lookup returns CDR1 ENHRY and CDR2 SYGVKD. The CDR3 loop spans 19 amino acids. CDR3 in amino acids: CALSLSWAGDDSGANVLTF. Written as DNA, the CDR3 is TGTGCCCTCAGTTTAAGTTGGGCAGGGGATGACTCTGGGGCCAACGTCCTGACTTTC.

This clonotype was detected a few times. The CDR3 region has the DNA TGTGCCAGCAGTAGTACAGGATGGCAGGGGTTGAATGAGCAGTTCTTC. Translated, it gives CASSSTGWQGLNEQFF. The chain combines TRBV6-2 or TRBV6-3 with TRBJ2-1; the D gene is possibly TRBD1 (6 bases). V was shortened by 5 bases and J by 7 bases, with 21 bases between the two germline ends. The CDR3 is made up of 16 amino acids. Germline CDR1 and CDR2: MNHEY and SVGEGT.

This clonotype was seen a handful of times. This sequence joins TRBV7-3 and TRBJ2-3, with TRBD2 matching over 10 bases. The CDR3 runs 15 residues. The V and J ends lost 7 bases and 4 bases, in that order; junction bases with no gene match: 8. Germline CDR1 reads SGHTA; CDR2 reads FQGTGA. As DNA, the CDR3 is TGTGCCAGCATACAGGAAGCGGGAGGGCCAGATACGCAGTATTTT. It codes for CASIQEAGGPDTQYF. The complete variable domain, with remaining parts taken from reference TRBV7-3 and TRBJ2-3, reads GAGVSQTPSNKVTEKGKYVELRCDPISGHTALYWYRQSLGQGPEFLIYFQGTGAADDSGLPNDRFFAVRPEGSVSTLKIQRTERGDSAVYLCASIQEAGGPDTQYFGPGTRLTVL.

V is TRBV28 and J is TRBJ2-6, with no clear D. The CDR3 totals 16 residues. The germline CDR1 and CDR2 sequences are MDHEN and SYDVKM. V lost 5 bases, J lost 0 bases, and 11 bases lay in between. Here the CDR3 reads CASSALDLSGANVLTF. CDR3 nucleotide sequence: TGTGCCAGCAGTGCGTTGGACCTCTCTGGGGCCAACGTCCTGACTTTC.